Below are 19 T cell receptor beta chains sequenced from a single sample in a study of CD8 T cells in Susac syndrome (dated by TCRdb to about 2019). Preparation of the library involved the immunoSEQ multiplex PCR assay. RNA was extracted using the RNeasy kit, and roughly 0.5 to 1 microgram was reverse transcribed with random hexamers. TCRdb itself trimmed the public reads at Q25 with fastp, ran MiXCR and retained productive beta chains. Identical CDR3 proteins give one entry, which carries the most common genes and DNA. The sample table shows about 130,000 distinct CDR3 sequences, and around nine tenths are seen once. The top ten clones comprise around 0.24% of the sample. Sequenced sample: CD8+ T cells from PBMCs. The receptors were gathered from a human donor with multiple sclerosis.

V is TRBV13 and J is TRBJ2-3, with D uncertain. The CDR3 contains 15 residues. Trimming took off 3 bases at V and 2 bases at J, with 12 bases between the two ends. Germline V gene lookup returns CDR1 PRHDT and CDR2 FYEKMQ (reference sequence). The CDR3 is CASSFIPENTDTQYF. For the CDR3, the DNA is TGTGCCAGCAGCTTCATCCCGGAGAACACAGATACGCAGTATTTT.

The chain joins TRBV7-9 to TRBJ1-1, with TRBD1 as a possible D gene (6 bases). CDR1 is SEHNR, CDR2 FQNEAQ, per germline (reference sequence). This CDR3 contains 14 residues. Trimming cost V 4 bases and J 1 base, with 10 bases left between them. The CDR3 sequence is CASSSGDPNTEAFF. The CDR3 nucleotides read TGTGCCAGCAGCTCAGGGGATCCGAACACTGAAGCTTTCTTT.

The V gene is TRBV6-5, the J gene TRBJ1-1; D is possibly TRBD1 (5 bases). The CDR3 extends over 13 amino acids. With 2 bases removed from V and 11 bases from J, the gap between germline ends came to 15 bases. The V gene's germline CDR1 is MNHEY and CDR2 SVGAGI. CDR3 sequence reads: CASSYNGRGEAFF. The CDR3 bases are TGTGCCAGCAGTTACAATGGAAGGGGAGAGGCTTTCTTT.

This chain connects TRBV20-1 to TRBJ2-7; D is unclear. CDR3 length: 14 amino acids. The ends were cut back, 2 bases at V and 3 bases at J, with 14 bases in the middle. CDR1 DFQATT and CDR2 SNEGSKA come from the germline V gene (reference sequence). Here the CDR3 DNA reads TGCAGTGCTAGACCCCAGTCGGCAGGCTACGAGCAGTACTTC. It yields the protein CSARPQSAGYEQYF.

The V call is TRBV7-9, the J call TRBJ2-1, with 7 nucleotides matching TRBD2. Trimming took 5 bases from V and 7 from J; bases not matched to a gene: 11. The CDR3 length is 15 residues. Germline loops: CDR1 SEHNR, CDR2 FQNEAQ (reference sequence). The CDR3 sequence is CASSRVYAGENEQFF. The CDR3 DNA sequence: TGTGCCAGCAGCAGGGTGTACGCGGGAGAGAATGAGCAGTTCTTC. Full variable domain (rest looked up from reference TRBV7-9 and TRBJ2-1): DTGVSQNPRHKITKRGQNVTFRCDPISEHNRLYWYRQTLGQGPEFLTYFQNEAQLEKSRLLSDRFSAERPKGSFSTLEIQRTEQGDSAMYLCASSRVYAGENEQFFGPGTRLTVL.

The V gene is TRBV23-1, the J gene TRBJ2-1, with TRBD2 identical over 13 bases. TRBV23-1 is flagged as an ORF with uncertain function. The CDR3 covers 17 residues. After removal of 4 bases from V and 5 bases from J, the junction contained 8 bases not matched to a gene. The CDR3 here is CASSPELAGGPHNEQFF. The CDR3 DNA reads TGCGCCAGCAGTCCTGAACTAGCGGGAGGGCCCCACAATGAGCAGTTCTTC.

V and J are TRBV28 and TRBJ2-5; D gene uncertain. The CDR3 sequence is 13 residues long. Germline loops: CDR1 MDHEN, CDR2 SYDVKM. The V and J ends lost 3 bases and 5 bases respectively, with 10 bases between them. The CDR3 loop is CASSLVGWETQYF. CDR3 nucleotide sequence: TGTGCCAGCAGTTTGGTCGGATGGGAGACCCAGTACTTC.

The chain couples TRBV20-1 to TRBJ1-1, with D possibly matching TRBD1 (6 bases). Per germline, CDR1 DFQATT and CDR2 SNEGSKA (reference sequence). The CDR3 length is 13 residues. V lost 1 base and J lost 4, with 10 bases in between. The CDR3 nucleotides are TGCAGTGCTAGAGGTGGACAGATCACTGAAGCTTTCTTT. Amino acids: CSARGGQITEAFF.

The rearrangement links TRBV2 to TRBJ1-3; D ambiguous. CDR1 and CDR2 (germline): SNHLY, FYNNEI. CDR3 length: 14 residues. V lost 4 bases and J 2 bases, leaving 9 bases between the germline ends. CDR3 protein: CASSGGSAGNTIYF. The CDR3 coding sequence is TGTGCCAGCAGTGGAGGATCGGCTGGAAACACCATATATTTT.

The chain uses TRBV5-6 and TRBJ2-5; D gene unclear. Deletions cut 4 bases from V and 1 base from J, with 14 bases between. Germline V gives CDR1 SGHDT, CDR2 YYEEEE. The CDR3 is made up of 15 amino acids. The CDR3 sequence is CASSNIGQAQETQYF. The CDR3 DNA sequence: TGTGCCAGCAGCAACATAGGGCAGGCCCAAGAGACCCAGTACTTC. The full variable domain, rest sourced from reference TRBV5-6 and TRBJ2-5, is DAGVTQSPTHLIKTRGQQVTLRCSPKSGHDTVSWYQQALGQGPQFIFQYYEEEERQRGNFPDRFSGHQFPNYSSELNVNALLLGDSALYLCASSNIGQAQETQYFGPGTRLLVL.

The chain is built from TRBV3-1 and TRBJ2-7; TRBD1 matches at 10 bases. The CDR3 loop spans 15 amino acids. Germline loops: CDR1 LGHDT, CDR2 YNNKEL (reference sequence). Trimming removed 4 bases from V and 5 bases from J; junction bases left unmatched: 8. The CDR3 DNA follows: TGTGCCAGCAGCCCCCGGGACAGGGGAAGGAACGAGCAGTACTTC. Its protein product is CASSPRDRGRNEQYF.

The rearrangement links TRBV27 to TRBJ2-3; D not certain. V lost 10 bases to trimming and J lost 5 bases, with 10 bases between them. The germline gives CDR1 MNHEY, CDR2 SMNVEV (reference sequence). This CDR3 region has 11 residues. The CDR3 nucleotides are TGTGCCACCATGAGTGTAGATACGCAGTATTTT. The encoded protein is CATMSVDTQYF.

This chain connects TRBV7-8 to TRBJ2-5; no firm D call. The CDR3 has 14 residues. In germline, CDR1 is SGHVS, CDR2 FQNEAQ. V lost 1 base and J lost 6, with 12 bases in between. The CDR3, as DNA: TGTGCCAGCAGCTTAGGTCTCCTGGGCCAGACCCAGTACTTC. It yields the protein CASSLGLLGQTQYF.

This rearrangement joins TRBV29-1 to TRBJ1-1; D is uncertain. The V gene's germline CDR1 is SQVTM and CDR2 ANQGSEA. This CDR3 spans 11 amino acids. Trimming left V 7 bases short and J 8 bases short, with 14 bases between. CDR3 DNA: TGCAGCGCAATGGAGTACGAGGAAGCTTTCTTT. Protein sequence: CSAMEYEEAFF. Combining the CDR3 with reference TRBV29-1 and TRBJ1-1 gives the whole variable domain SAVISQKPSRDICQRGTSLTIQCQVDSQVTMMFWYRQQPGQSLTLIATANQGSEATYESGFVIDKFPISRPNLTFSTLTVSNMSPEDSSIYLCSAMEYEEAFFGQGTRLTVV.

This chain joins TRBV6-1 and TRBJ2-4, with D possibly being TRBD2 (6 bases). The V gene's germline CDR1 is MNHNS and CDR2 SASEGT. The CDR3 spans 16 residues. The V end lost 5 bases, the J end lost 1 base, and 15 bases lay between the germline ends. The CDR3 spells CASSRGFLWAKNIQYF. Here the CDR3 DNA reads TGTGCCAGCAGTCGGGGGTTTTTGTGGGCCAAAAACATTCAGTACTTC.

Here the CDR3 reads CAWSLGSATEQYF. The CDR3, as DNA: TGTGCCTGGAGTCTCGGGAGTGCTACCGAGCAGTACTTC. V usage is TRBV30 and J usage is TRBJ2-7; D perhaps matches TRBD2 (6 bases). CDR1 is GTSNPN and CDR2 is SVGIG in the germline V gene (reference sequence). V was shortened by 2 bases and J by 6 bases, with 14 bases between the two germline ends. The CDR3 is 13 residues long. Combining the CDR3 with reference TRBV30 and TRBJ2-7 gives the whole variable domain SQTIHQWPATLVQPVGSPLSLECTVEGTSNPNLYWYRQAAGRGLQLLFYSVGIGQISSEVPQNLSASRPQDRQFILSSKKLLLSDSGFYLCAWSLGSATEQYFGPGTRLTVT.

This chain joins TRBV9 and TRBJ2-6; no definite D call. Germline CDR1 and CDR2: SGDLS and YYNGEE. V was shortened by 4 bases and J by 0 bases, with 11 bases between the two germline ends. This CDR3 is 16 amino acids long. The CDR3 sequence is CASSPRTDSGANVLTF. CDR3 sequence (DNA): TGTGCCAGCAGCCCCCGGACGGACTCTGGGGCCAACGTCCTGACTTTC.

Remarks on this clonotype: At one boundary the junction diverges from the germline segment, which might be a read error. V usage is TRBV28 and J usage is TRBJ2-5; 9 positions match TRBD1. The CDR3 totals 17 residues. CDR1 is MDHEN and CDR2 is SYDVKM in the germline V gene. The CDR3 reads CASSRETRTGVQEAQYF. Here the CDR3 DNA reads TGTGCCAGCAGTCGAGAGACGAGGACAGGGGTCCAAGAGGCCCAGTACTTC.

The chain employs TRBV6-2 or TRBV6-3 and TRBJ2-7; tentatively, D is TRBD1 (5 bases). CDR1 and CDR2 (germline): MNHEY, SVGEGT. CDR3 size: 13 residues. V shed 0 bases and J shed 2 bases, with 5 bases lying between them. CDR3 sequence: CASSYSDTYEQYF. DNA for the CDR3: TGTGCCAGCAGTTACTCGGACACCTACGAGCAGTACTTC.